A single sample is the source of the 17 T cell receptor beta chains below, sequenced in a study of blood T cell repertoires in COVID-19. The repertoire was sequenced with immunoSEQ multiplex PCR; TCRdb's copy has only in-frame clones and lacks some. The sample lists about 300,000 clones; about 86% were seen once. The material sequenced was peripheral blood. Receptors originate from a woman between 45 and 60 years old with acute or convalescent COVID-19.

The chain links TRBV5-1 to TRBJ1-3; D possibly corresponds to TRBD1 (5 bases). V dropped 0 bases and J dropped 2 bases, with 12 bases sitting between them. This CDR3 comprises 16 residues. From germline, CDR1 is SGHRS and CDR2 YFSETQ. The CDR3 here is CASSLANGGAGNTIYF. The CDR3 DNA reads as TGCGCCAGCAGCTTGGCCAACGGGGGAGCTGGAAACACCATATATTTT.

V and J are TRBV6-2 or TRBV6-3 and TRBJ1-1, with 7 bases identical to TRBD1. In germline, CDR1 is MNHEY, CDR2 SVGEGT. The CDR3 extends over 15 amino acids. Trimming removed 0 bases from V and 6 bases from J; junction bases left unmatched: 7. CDR3 bases: TGTGCCAGCAGTTACTCGAAAACAGGGGCGGCTGAAGCTTTCTTT. This gives the protein CASSYSKTGAAEAFF.

The chain is built from TRBV2 and TRBJ1-6, with 11 bases matching TRBD1. The V gene's germline CDR1 is SNHLY and CDR2 FYNNEI. There are 15 residues in the CDR3. V trimming: 7 bases; J trimming: 7 bases; junction bases outside the gene matches: 6. The CDR3 loop reads CASNRWTGGNSPLHF. The CDR3 nucleotides read TGTGCCAGCAATAGATGGACAGGGGGCAATTCACCCCTCCACTTT.

This clone appeared a few times. This chain uses TRBV21-1 with TRBJ2-1; no check of the table's D call, TRBD2, against the DNA was made. TRBV21-1 is flagged as a pseudogene. The CDR3 is made up of 19 amino acids. The CDR3 DNA reads as TGTGCCAGCAGCACTCGATCTCGCTCCGGGACTAGCGGTTACAATGAGCAGTTCTTC. Translated, it gives CASSTRSRSGTSGYNEQFF.

The J gene is TRBJ1-2, the V gene TRBV24-1, with no clear D. The CDR3 is 13 amino acids. Germline V gene lookup returns CDR1 KGHDR and CDR2 SFDVKD. V lost 3 bases and J 4 bases, leaving 8 bases between the germline ends. For the CDR3, the DNA is TGTGCCACCAGTGATCACCTCGGCTATGGCTACACCTTC. Encoded protein: CATSDHLGYGYTF.

This clone was found once. The genes are TRBV7-3 and TRBJ2-3; D unresolved. The CDR3 is 13 amino acids. V lost 2 bases and J lost 2, with 5 bases in between. Per germline, CDR1 SGHTA and CDR2 FQGTGA. CDR3 DNA sequence: TGTGCCAGCAGCTTAGAGCCCACAGATACGCAGTATTTT. Translating it yields CASSLEPTDTQYF.

The V call is TRBV30, the J call TRBJ1-5; TRBD1 is a possible D gene (5 bases). Germline CDR1 is GTSNPN and CDR2 is SVGIG (reference sequence). The V and J ends lost 0 bases and 7 bases respectively, with 10 bases between them. This CDR3 has 13 amino acids. As DNA, the CDR3 is TGTGCCTGGAGTGTATCCAGGGCCCAGCCCCAGCATTTT. As protein: CAWSVSRAQPQHF.

V is TRBV29-1 and J is TRBJ1-1, with D possibly TRBD1 on 6 matching bases. CDR3 size: 15 residues. Germline V gene lookup returns CDR1 SQVTM and CDR2 ANQGSEA. V was clipped by 0 bases and J by 1 base, with 12 bases between them. The CDR3 DNA is TGCAGCGTTGAAGAGTGGACAGACAAGAACACTGAAGCTTTCTTT. It encodes CSVEEWTDKNTEAFF.

This clone was seen just once. V usage is TRBV10-3 and J usage is TRBJ1-1; D not resolved. Between the trimmed V and J ends, which lost 3 bases and 4 bases, there was a span of 15 bases. Germline V gene data show CDR1 as ENHRY and CDR2 as SYGVKD. The CDR3 consists of 15 residues. DNA for the CDR3: TGTGCCATCAGTGATCCGGGAAGGGAGGTCACTGAAGCTTTCTTT. It yields the protein CAISDPGREVTEAFF.

This chain connects TRBV5-4 to TRBJ1-6, with TRBD1 identical over 7 bases. With 0 bases clipped from V and 5 bases from J, the junction kept 2 bases outside the gene matches. Germline assignment: CDR1 SGHNT and CDR2 YYREEE (reference sequence). The CDR3 has 15 residues. The CDR3 here is CASSLETGNNSPLHF. The CDR3 region has the DNA TGTGCCAGCAGCTTGGAGACAGGGAATAATTCACCCCTCCACTTT.

The chain couples TRBV18 to TRBJ1-2, with D maybe TRBD1 (5 bases). This CDR3 is built from 14 residues. The germline V gene has CDR1 KGHSH and CDR2 LQKENI. V gave up 4 bases and J gave up 3 bases, with 12 bases separating them. The CDR3 sequence is CASSLTKGHYGYTF. CDR3 sequence (DNA): TGTGCCAGCTCACTCACCAAGGGGCACTATGGCTACACCTTC. The full variable domain, in which reference TRBV18 and TRBJ1-2 provide the parts outside the CDR3, is NAGVMQNPRHLVRRRGQEARLRCSPMKGHSHVYWYRQLPEEGLKFMVYLQKENIIDESGMPKERFSAEFPKEGPSILRIQQVVRGDSAAYFCASSLTKGHYGYTFGSGTRLTVV.

This clone occurred a few times. This chain connects TRBV5-1 to TRBJ1-2; weak D call: TRBD1 (6 bases). The CDR3 has 14 residues. V lost 3 bases to trimming and J lost 8 bases, with 17 bases between them. Germline CDR1 and CDR2: SGHRS and YFSETQ. This CDR3 is CASSSPGQLSGYTF. The CDR3 coding sequence is TGCGCCAGCAGCTCCCCGGGACAACTCTCCGGCTACACCTTC. The entire variable domain, with the rest obtained from reference TRBV5-1 and TRBJ1-2, is as follows: KAGVTQTPRYLIKTRGQQVTLSCSPISGHRSVSWYQQTPGQGLQFLFEYFSETQRNKGNFPGRFSGRQFSNSRSEMNVSTLELGDSALYLCASSSPGQLSGYTFGSGTRLTVV.

The CDR3 protein is CASKKRRSEETQYF. The DNA of the CDR3 is TGTGCCAGTAAAAAACGGAGGTCAGAAGAGACCCAGTACTTC. The V gene is TRBV19, the J gene TRBJ2-5; possibly TRBD2 for D (5 bases). CDR3 length equals 14 residues. Between the trimmed V and J ends, which lost 7 bases and 3 bases, there was a span of 15 bases. CDR1 is LNHDA, CDR2 SQIVND, per germline (reference sequence).

The chain carries TRBV3-1 (or the pseudogene TRBV3-2) and TRBJ2-3; weak D call: TRBD2 (5 bases). The V gene's germline CDR1 is LGHDT and CDR2 YNNKEL (reference sequence). V lost 2 bases and J 0 bases, leaving 9 bases between the germline ends. The CDR3 consists of 15 residues. In nucleotides, the CDR3 is TGTGCCAGCAGCCAAAATCGGGGAAGCACAGATACGCAGTATTTT. It specifies CASSQNRGSTDTQYF.

The CDR3 nucleotides are TGTGCCAGCAGGGGGGGGATAAATACTGAAGCTTTCTTT. As protein: CASRGGINTEAFF. The chain joins TRBV6-5 to TRBJ1-1; weak D call: TRBD1 (5 bases). This CDR3 has 13 amino acids. The germline V gene has CDR1 MNHEY and CDR2 SVGAGI. The V end was cut by 6 bases, the J end by 5 bases, with 13 bases between.

This chain connects TRBV19 to TRBJ1-4, with unresolved D. Germline assignment: CDR1 LNHDA and CDR2 SQIVND (reference sequence). CDR3 length: 13 amino acids. Trimming removed 4 bases at V and 8 bases at J, with 11 bases between. CDR3 loop: CASSKGVREKLFF. In DNA form, the CDR3 reads TGTGCCAGTAGTAAGGGAGTCCGAGAAAAACTGTTTTTT.

V is TRBV7-9 and J is TRBJ1-2; no reliable D call. Germline CDR1 reads SEHNR; CDR2 reads FQNEAQ (reference sequence). The CDR3 sequence is 13 residues long. V lost 1 base and J 11 bases, leaving 14 bases between the germline ends. CDR3 loop: CASSLVVNPIYTF. CDR3 bases: TGTGCCAGCAGCTTAGTAGTGAACCCCATTTACACCTTC.